The 18 T cell receptor beta chains listed next were all sequenced from one sample in a study of blood T cell repertoires in COVID-19. Sequencing was performed with immunoSEQ multiplex PCR; in TCRdb, only in-frame clones are kept and a portion is missing. Here the sample spans about 220,000 clones, around 90% being singletons. The sequenced sample was PBMCs or T cells enriched from blood (not recorded which). All receptors derive from a woman in her forties or fifties with acute COVID-19.

The chain employs TRBV28 and TRBJ2-7; a weak D match, TRBD1 (5 bases). CDR3 length: 14 amino acids. V was clipped by 7 bases and J by 2 bases, with 15 bases between them. Germline loops: CDR1 MDHEN, CDR2 SYDVKM. Here the CDR3 reads CASTGNQGPYEQYF. CDR3 DNA: TGTGCCAGCACCGGAAACCAGGGTCCCTACGAGCAGTACTTC.

This rearrangement joins TRBV29-1 to TRBJ1-4; TRBD1 matches 8 bases. The CDR3 consists of 13 residues. V lost 6 bases and J lost 2; bases outside the gene matches: 2. CDR1 is SQVTM and CDR2 is ANQGSEA in the germline V gene. The CDR3 coding sequence is TGCAGCGTACGACAGGGGACTAATGAAAAACTGTTTTTT. Translating it yields CSVRQGTNEKLFF. The entire variable domain, with the rest obtained from reference TRBV29-1 and TRBJ1-4, is as follows: SAVISQKPSRDICQRGTSLTIQCQVDSQVTMMFWYRQQPGQSLTLIATANQGSEATYESGFVIDKFPISRPNLTFSTLTVSNMSPEDSSIYLCSVRQGTNEKLFFGSGTQLSVL.

This sequence joins TRBV7-9 and TRBJ2-1, with D possibly matching TRBD1 (5 bases). The CDR3 loop spans 15 amino acids. The V end was cut by 5 bases, the J end by 8 bases, with 19 bases between. Germline V gene data show CDR1 as SEHNR and CDR2 as FQNEAQ (reference sequence). In DNA, the CDR3 is TGTGCCAGCAGCCTCTCTACAGGTATTAACGATGAGCAGTTCTTC. Protein sequence: CASSLSTGINDEQFF.

The chain combines TRBV19 with TRBJ2-5, with a possible D match to TRBD2 (6 bases). Germline V gives CDR1 LNHDA, CDR2 SQIVND (reference sequence). The CDR3 is 14 amino acids. Trimming removed 6 bases from V and 2 bases from J, with 13 bases in between. The DNA of the CDR3 is TGTGCCAGTAGATCCTTTAGCGGTCAAGAGACCCAGTACTTC. Translated, it gives CASRSFSGQETQYF.

The chain uses TRBV18 and TRBJ1-1, with D possibly matching TRBD1 (5 bases). V lost 2 bases, J lost 2 bases, and 9 bases lay in between. Germline CDR1 reads KGHSH; CDR2 reads LQKENI. There are 14 residues in the CDR3. DNA of the CDR3: TGTGCCAGCTCACCAGGGACTTCTAACACTGAAGCTTTCTTT. Protein: CASSPGTSNTEAFF.

This chain links TRBV24-1 with TRBJ2-7, with 7 bases lining up with TRBD1. This CDR3 comprises 15 residues. The germline V gene has CDR1 KGHDR and CDR2 SFDVKD. V was pared by 3 bases and J by 2 bases, with 6 bases of the junction left unmatched. CDR3 sequence reads: CATSDPRDSTYEQYF. The CDR3 nucleotides are TGTGCCACCAGTGATCCCCGGGACAGCACCTACGAGCAGTACTTC.

This rearrangement joins TRBV10-3 to TRBJ1-6; a possible D gene is TRBD1 (6 bases). Trimming stripped 0 bases from V and 6 bases from J, with 15 bases between. Germline loops: CDR1 ENHRY, CDR2 SYGVKD. The CDR3 consists of 17 residues. CDR3 residues: CAISESGRGVSNSPLHF. As DNA, the CDR3 is TGTGCCATCAGTGAGTCGGGCAGGGGCGTCAGTAATTCACCCCTCCACTTT.

The chain employs TRBV6-1 and TRBJ2-7, with TRBD2 matching 10 bases. The germline V gene has CDR1 MNHNS and CDR2 SASEGT. The CDR3 spans 15 residues. V lost 2 bases to trimming and J lost 3 bases; unmatched junction nucleotides: 4. The CDR3 protein is CASSERASGSYEQYF. CDR3 nucleotide sequence: TGTGCCAGCAGTGAACGGGCTAGCGGGAGCTACGAGCAGTACTTC.

This clone was seen more than once but under ten times. The rearrangement joins TRBV29-1 to TRBJ1-4; D ambiguous. The CDR3 has 15 residues. Germline V gene lookup returns CDR1 SQVTM and CDR2 ANQGSEA. Trimming pared 1 base from V and 0 bases from J, leaving 9 bases between. In DNA form, the CDR3 reads TGCAGCGTTGAAGCCCTAGGAGCAACTAATGAAAAACTGTTTTTT. It is translated as CSVEALGATNEKLFF. Variable domain in full (rest from reference TRBV29-1 and TRBJ1-4): SAVISQKPSRDICQRGTSLTIQCQVDSQVTMMFWYRQQPGQSLTLIATANQGSEATYESGFVIDKFPISRPNLTFSTLTVSNMSPEDSSIYLCSVEALGATNEKLFFGSGTQLSVL.

The chain is built from TRBV7-6 and TRBJ2-2, with 7 bases that match TRBD2. The CDR3 consists of 16 residues. The trim removed 0 bases at V and 5 bases at J, leaving 6 bases unmatched. CDR1 and CDR2 from the germline V gene are SGHVS and FNYEAQ. DNA for the CDR3: TGTGCCAGCAGCTTAGCGGCGGGAGTAGGAACCGGGGAGCTGTTTTTT. Its protein product is CASSLAAGVGTGELFF.

This chain joins TRBV5-1 and TRBJ2-5; D gene unclear. The V end was cut by 7 bases, the J end by 2 bases, with 12 bases between. The germline V gene encodes CDR1 SGHRS and CDR2 YFSETQ. This CDR3 region has 13 residues. The CDR3: CASAWAPQETQYF. CDR3 nucleotides: TGCGCCAGCGCGTGGGCCCCGCAAGAGACCCAGTACTTC. Full variable domain (outside the CDR3, taken from reference TRBV5-1 and TRBJ2-5): KAGVTQTPRYLIKTRGQQVTLSCSPISGHRSVSWYQQTPGQGLQFLFEYFSETQRNKGNFPGRFSGRQFSNSRSEMNVSTLELGDSALYLCASAWAPQETQYFGPGTRLLVL.

This clone was seen a handful of times. The chain combines TRBV19 with TRBJ2-5; 9 bases are a match to TRBD2. The V gene end was trimmed by 7 bases and the J gene end by 4 bases; junction bases not matched to a gene: 7. The germline gives CDR1 LNHDA, CDR2 SQIVND (reference sequence). This CDR3 contains 14 residues. This CDR3 is CASKVLAGSETQYF. The DNA of the CDR3 is TGTGCCAGTAAAGTCCTAGCGGGATCAGAGACCCAGTACTTC.

The rearrangement joins TRBV7-8 to TRBJ1-5, with 11 bases aligning to TRBD1. From germline, CDR1 is SGHVS and CDR2 FQNEAQ. CDR3 length: 18 amino acids. After removal of 2 bases from V and 2 bases from J, the junction contained 8 bases not matched to a gene. In DNA form, the CDR3 reads TGTGCCAGCAGCTTAAGGGACAGGGGGATTCGGGGCAATCAGCCCCAGCATTTT. Amino acid sequence: CASSLRDRGIRGNQPQHF.

The V gene is TRBV28, the J gene TRBJ2-3; 11 bases agree with TRBD2. V lost 8 bases, J lost 4 bases, and 5 bases stayed unmatched. The CDR3 has 14 amino acids. The V gene's germline CDR1 is MDHEN and CDR2 SYDVKM. The CDR3 DNA sequence: TGTGCCAGCGTAGCGGGAGGGCCCCCAGATACGCAGTATTTT. Encoded protein: CASVAGGPPDTQYF.

This clone has only a few counts. The genes are TRBV6-6 and TRBJ2-7, with no clear D. This CDR3 contains 12 residues. The germline V gene encodes CDR1 MNHNY and CDR2 SVGAGI (reference sequence). V was clipped by 4 bases and J by 3 bases, with 7 bases between them. The CDR3 nucleotides are TGTGCCAGCAGTTCGGGTCACTACGAGCAGTACTTC. Protein product: CASSSGHYEQYF.

The chain has TRBV20-1 and TRBJ1-2; D is unresolved. The germline V gene has CDR1 DFQATT and CDR2 SNEGSKA (reference sequence). Trimming cost V 4 bases and J 5 bases, with 5 bases left between them. The CDR3 has 10 residues. CDR3 sequence reads: CSAMTYGYTF. The CDR3 bases are TGCAGTGCTATGACATATGGCTACACCTTC.

The V gene is TRBV7-2, the J gene TRBJ1-3, with unresolved D. In germline, CDR1 is SGHTA, CDR2 FQGNSA. This CDR3 has 17 residues. The V end was cut by 2 bases, the J end by 2 bases, with 16 bases between. Here the CDR3 reads CASSLNTGRTPGNTIYF. The CDR3 DNA reads TGTGCCAGCAGCTTAAATACGGGGAGAACGCCTGGAAACACCATATATTTT. Variable domain in full (rest from reference TRBV7-2 and TRBJ1-3): GAGVSQSPSNKVTEKGKDVELRCDPISGHTALYWYRQSLGQGLEFLIYFQGNSAPDKSGLPSDRFSAERTGGSVSTLTIQRTQQEDSAVYLCASSLNTGRTPGNTIYFGEGSWLTVV.

The V gene is TRBV27, the J gene TRBJ1-2; D is perhaps TRBD1 (6 bases). The V gene lost 6 bases and the J gene lost 3 bases, with 17 bases spanning the gap. This CDR3 comprises 15 residues. Germline V gene lookup returns CDR1 MNHEY and CDR2 SMNVEV (reference sequence). Here the CDR3 reads CASRLGGAGYYGYTF. CDR3 DNA sequence: TGTGCCAGCAGACTCGGGGGGGCAGGATACTATGGCTACACCTTC.